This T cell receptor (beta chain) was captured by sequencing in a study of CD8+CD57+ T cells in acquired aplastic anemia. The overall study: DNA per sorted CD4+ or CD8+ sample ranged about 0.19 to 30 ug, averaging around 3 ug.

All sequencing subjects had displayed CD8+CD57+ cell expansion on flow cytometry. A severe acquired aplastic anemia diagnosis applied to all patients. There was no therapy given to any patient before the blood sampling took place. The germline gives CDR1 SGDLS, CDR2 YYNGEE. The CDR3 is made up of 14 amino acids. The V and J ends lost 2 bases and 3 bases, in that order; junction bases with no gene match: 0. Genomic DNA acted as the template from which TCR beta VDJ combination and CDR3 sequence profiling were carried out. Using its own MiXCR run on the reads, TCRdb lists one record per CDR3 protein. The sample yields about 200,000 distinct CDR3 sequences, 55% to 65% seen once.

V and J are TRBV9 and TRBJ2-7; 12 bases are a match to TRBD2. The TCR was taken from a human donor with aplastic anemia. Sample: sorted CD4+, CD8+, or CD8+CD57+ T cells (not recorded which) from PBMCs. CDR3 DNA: TGTGCCAGCAGCGTGACTAGCGGGGGCTACGAGCAGTACTTC. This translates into CASSVTSGGYEQYF.